This TCR beta chain was found in a study of Ad26.COV2.S vaccination and SARS-CoV-2 variants. Across the whole study: Vaccine-arm donor from the placebo-controlled COV1001 Ad26.COV2.S trial. Findings and caveats of the study: Reportedly, after vaccination the spike-specific CD8+ and CD4+ T cell responses displayed substantial breadth.

This CDR3 contains 16 residues. The germline V and J ends were trimmed by 1 base and 0 bases, with 12 bases remaining between them. Per the germline V gene, CDR1 is MGHRA and CDR2 is YSYEKL. This clone was observed once. No antigen is known for it. The treatment was: roughly 19 received Ad26.COV2.S at low or high dose, single or two shots; about 5 received placebo; per-sample allocation not given. After the first vaccine or placebo injection, samples were drawn on day 63. Expressing Wuhan-strain SARS-CoV-2 spike, an Ad26 vector served as the vaccine. Libraries were prepared by immunoSEQ multiplex PCR; TCRdb keeps only in-frame clonotypes and omits some of them. The sample records about 390,000 clones, 88% being singletons.

Sequenced here: peripheral blood, sampled in a trial of Ad26.COV2.S vaccine versus placebo. The receptor comes from a person between 18 and 60 years old who received the Ad26.COV2.S COVID-19 vaccine or a placebo. The chain has TRBV4-1 and TRBJ2-5; D is unclear. CDR3 loop: CASSQVFAVYQETQYF. DNA of the CDR3: TGCGCCAGCAGCCAAGTGTTTGCGGTGTACCAAGAGACCCAGTACTTC.